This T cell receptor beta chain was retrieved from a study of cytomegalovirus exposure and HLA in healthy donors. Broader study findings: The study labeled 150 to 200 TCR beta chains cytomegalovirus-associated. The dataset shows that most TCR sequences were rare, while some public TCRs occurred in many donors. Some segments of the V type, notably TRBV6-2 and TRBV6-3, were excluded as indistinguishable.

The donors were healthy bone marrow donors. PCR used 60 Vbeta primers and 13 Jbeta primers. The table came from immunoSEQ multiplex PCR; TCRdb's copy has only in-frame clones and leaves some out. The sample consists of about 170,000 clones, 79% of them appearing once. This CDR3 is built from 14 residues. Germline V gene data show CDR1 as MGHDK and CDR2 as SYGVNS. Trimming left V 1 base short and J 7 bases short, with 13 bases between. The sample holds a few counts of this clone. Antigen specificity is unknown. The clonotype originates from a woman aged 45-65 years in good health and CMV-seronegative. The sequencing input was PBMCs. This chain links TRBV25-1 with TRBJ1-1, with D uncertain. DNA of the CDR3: TGTGCCAGCAGTGAATTGGCCCCGGCGGGTGAAGCTTTCTTT. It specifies CASSELAPAGEAFF. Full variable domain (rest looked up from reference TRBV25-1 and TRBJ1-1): EADIYQTPRYLVIGTGKKITLECSQTMGHDKMYWYQQDPGMELHLIHYSYGVNSTEKGDLSSESTVSRIRTEHFPLTLESARPSHTSQYLCASSELAPAGEAFFGQGTRLTVV.